A single sample gave rise to the 2 T cell receptor beta chains below, sequenced in a study of tumor-infiltrating lymphocytes in oesophageal squamous cell carcinoma. MiXCR, run by TCRdb on the PCR reads, gives a single entry per CDR3 protein. The sample holds about 14,000 distinct CDR3 sequences; 40% to 50% are singletons and the top ten take around 13%. Sequencing was carried out using blood. The receptor source for this set is a male donor with esophageal squamous cell carcinoma.

This clonotype was counted a few times. V and J are TRBV7-9 and TRBJ2-7; D is possibly TRBD2 (5 bases). The CDR3 sequence is 14 residues long. Trimming removed 10 bases at V and 0 bases at J, with 16 bases between. Germline-derived CDR1 and CDR2 are SEHNR and FQNEAQ (reference sequence). The CDR3 coding sequence is TGTGCCACCAGACCTACGGGATCCTCCTACGAGCAGTACTTC. It specifies CATRPTGSSYEQYF.

The V gene is TRBV7-8, the J gene TRBJ2-1; possibly TRBD1 for D (6 bases). The CDR3 totals 18 residues. V was pared by 2 bases and J by 1 base, with 18 bases between. The germline V gene has CDR1 SGHVS and CDR2 FQNEAQ. CDR3 bases: TGTGCCAGCAGCTTAACCACCCCAGGGGATGGGTCCTACAATGAGCAGTTCTTC. This gives the protein CASSLTTPGDGSYNEQFF.